The sequence of this T cell receptor (beta chain) was determined in a study of blood T cell repertoires in COVID-19. Whole-study context: T cells, B-cell-depleted T cells, or PBMCs supplied cDNA or gDNA.

Per the original data handling: Reference gene primers were amplified, and this amplification served to estimate nucleated cell counts. Repertoires were generated with immunoSEQ multiplex PCR, while TCRdb's copy carries only in-frame clones and drops some. From that table come the V and J calls and clone size; the DNA was used to work out D and trimming. The top ten hold 4% to 5% of the sample, which has 270,000 or so clones, 75% to 90% seen once. The CDR3 is 15 residues long. V was shortened by 1 base and J by 1 base, with 8 bases between the two germline ends. Germline V gene sequence: CDR1 LGHDT, CDR2 YNNKEL (reference sequence).

The genes are TRBV3-1 (or the pseudogene TRBV3-2) and TRBJ1-5, with D hard to call. This TCR was recovered from a woman aged 40 to 49 who had recovered from COVID-19. The sequencing input was peripheral blood. CDR3 DNA sequence: TGTGCCAGCAGCCAAGCTTTGGGCAGCAATCAGCCCCAGCATTTT. Translated: CASSQALGSNQPQHF.